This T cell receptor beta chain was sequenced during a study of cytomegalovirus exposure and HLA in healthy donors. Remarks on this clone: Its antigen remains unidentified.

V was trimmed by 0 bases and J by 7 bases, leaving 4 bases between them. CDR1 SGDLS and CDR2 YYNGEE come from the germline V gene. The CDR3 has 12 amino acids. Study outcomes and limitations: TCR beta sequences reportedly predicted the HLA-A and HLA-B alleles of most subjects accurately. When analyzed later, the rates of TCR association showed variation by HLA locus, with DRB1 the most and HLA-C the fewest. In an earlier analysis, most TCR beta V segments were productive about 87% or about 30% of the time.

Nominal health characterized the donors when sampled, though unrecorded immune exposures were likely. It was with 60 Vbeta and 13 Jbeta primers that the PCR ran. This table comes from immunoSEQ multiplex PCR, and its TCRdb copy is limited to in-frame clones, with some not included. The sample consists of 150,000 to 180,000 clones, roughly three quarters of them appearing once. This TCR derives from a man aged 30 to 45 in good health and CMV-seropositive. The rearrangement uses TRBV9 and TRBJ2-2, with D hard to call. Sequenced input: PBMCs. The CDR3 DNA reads TGTGCCAGCAGCGTAGTCGGCGGGGAGCTGTTTTTT. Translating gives CASSVVGGELFF.